This entry lists 25 T cell receptor beta chains sequenced from one sample in a study of OX40 agonist ivuxolimab in advanced cancers. The table came from immunoSEQ multiplex PCR; TCRdb's copy has only in-frame clones and leaves some out. In the table there are 35,000 to 40,000 clones, 82% of which are singletons. The sequencing used CD4+ or CD8+ T cells sorted from blood, collected in a trial of the OX40 agonist ivuxolimab. The source is an adult with an advanced solid tumor such as melanoma, head and neck, liver or kidney cancer.

The chain links TRBV5-5 to TRBJ2-1, with D unresolved. Per the germline V gene, CDR1 is SGHKS and CDR2 is YYEKEE (reference sequence). V was cut by 1 base and J by 2 bases, with 13 bases left in between. The CDR3 is made up of 16 amino acids. For the CDR3, the DNA is TGTGCCAGCAGCTTGAGCAGTCGGTTGGCCTACAATGAGCAGTTCTTC. Translating gives CASSLSSRLAYNEQFF.

The DNA of the CDR3 is TGTGCCATCAGTGGTGGACAGAACTATGGCTACACCTTC. Translating it yields CAISGGQNYGYTF. The chain links TRBV10-3 to TRBJ1-2; D possibly corresponds to TRBD1 (6 bases). The CDR3 consists of 13 residues. From germline, CDR1 is ENHRY and CDR2 SYGVKD. V was cut by 4 bases and J by 2 bases, with 8 bases left in between.

In its sample, this clone was seen once. V is TRBV7-2 and J is TRBJ2-7; D might be TRBD2 (5 bases). The ends were cut back, 3 bases at V and 4 bases at J, with 16 bases in the middle. Germline V gene sequence: CDR1 SGHTA, CDR2 FQGNSA. The CDR3 consists of 15 residues. CDR3 in amino acids: CASSFRVGLPYEQYF. CDR3 nucleotides: TGTGCCAGCAGCTTTAGGGTTGGACTGCCGTACGAGCAGTACTTC.

The J gene is TRBJ1-4, the V gene TRBV5-4; the match to TRBD1 covers 7 bases. This CDR3 contains 14 residues. V shed 6 bases, J shed 3 bases, and the junction held 5 bases outside the gene matches. The germline V gene encodes CDR1 SGHNT and CDR2 YYREEE (reference sequence). CDR3 residues: CASTLTGSNEKLFF. The CDR3, as DNA: TGTGCCAGCACTCTGACAGGGTCTAATGAAAAACTGTTTTTT.

The chain employs TRBV7-2 and TRBJ1-3; unclear D gene. V lost 0 bases and J 0 bases, leaving 6 bases between the germline ends. CDR3 length equals 15 residues. Germline lookup yields CDR1 SGHTA and CDR2 FQGNSA. CDR3 region: CASSLASISGNTIYF. CDR3 sequence (DNA): TGTGCCAGCAGCTTAGCTAGTATCTCTGGAAACACCATATATTTT.

The chain carries TRBV4-1 and TRBJ2-7; D is unresolved. Trimming took off 0 bases at V and 8 bases at J, with 14 bases between the two ends. CDR1 is MGHRA, CDR2 YSYEKL, per germline. This CDR3 contains 14 residues. This chain's CDR3 is CASSQDATLPKQYF. The CDR3 nucleotides are TGCGCCAGCAGCCAAGATGCGACCCTCCCTAAGCAGTACTTC.

This rearrangement joins TRBV6-1 to TRBJ1-2; the match to TRBD1 covers 9 bases. CDR3 size: 15 residues. Germline V gene data show CDR1 as MNHNS and CDR2 as SASEGT. V gave up 4 bases and J gave up 8 bases; unmatched junction bases: 11. CDR3 loop: CASSVPGTGHGGYTF. In DNA form, the CDR3 reads TGTGCCAGCAGTGTCCCCGGGACAGGGCACGGGGGCTACACCTTC.

The gene calls are TRBV7-9 and TRBJ2-7; D possibly corresponds to TRBD2 (6 bases). The germline V gene has CDR1 SEHNR and CDR2 FQNEAQ (reference sequence). The CDR3 consists of 15 residues. The V and J ends lost 2 bases and 2 bases respectively, with 13 bases between them. The CDR3 spells CASSLFRESTYEQYF. The CDR3 bases are TGTGCCAGCAGCTTATTTCGGGAGTCAACCTACGAGCAGTACTTC. Full variable domain (missing parts from reference TRBV7-9 and TRBJ2-7): DTGVSQNPRHKITKRGQNVTFRCDPISEHNRLYWYRQTLGQGPEFLTYFQNEAQLEKSRLLSDRFSAERPKGSFSTLEIQRTEQGDSAMYLCASSLFRESTYEQYFGPGTRLTVT.

The rearrangement links TRBV27 to TRBJ1-4, with D unclear. The CDR3 has 14 amino acids. V dropped 3 bases and J dropped 5 bases, with 10 bases sitting between them. Germline V gene lookup returns CDR1 MNHEY and CDR2 SMNVEV (reference sequence). The CDR3 bases are TGTGCCAGCAGTTTGATTCCGGAGAATGAAAAACTGTTTTTT. Its translation is CASSLIPENEKLFF. The whole variable domain, filled in from reference TRBV27 and TRBJ1-4, reads EAQVTQNPRYLITVTGKKLTVTCSQNMNHEYMSWYRQDPGLGLRQIYYSMNVEVTDKGDVPEGYKVSRKEKRNFPLILESPSPNQTSLYFCASSLIPENEKLFFGSGTQLSVL.

This clone occurred once. V and J are TRBV13 and TRBJ2-7, with D perhaps matching TRBD1 (6 bases). There are 14 residues in the CDR3. Germline V CDR1 and CDR2: PRHDT, FYEKMQ (reference sequence). Trimming pared 4 bases from V and 5 bases from J, leaving 15 bases between. The CDR3 region is CASSSQGTHHEQYF. The CDR3 region has the DNA TGTGCCAGCAGCTCTCAGGGGACGCACCACGAGCAGTACTTC.

This sequence joins TRBV5-1 and TRBJ2-5; D is unclear. Trimming took off 1 base at V and 3 bases at J, with 7 bases between the two ends. The germline V gene encodes CDR1 SGHRS and CDR2 YFSETQ. This CDR3 is built from 13 residues. Here the CDR3 DNA reads TGCGCCAGCAGCTTGAGGGCAGAAGAGACCCAGTACTTC. Translation: CASSLRAEETQYF.

This clone appeared once. The chain combines TRBV7-2 with TRBJ2-7; 7 bases match TRBD2. In germline, CDR1 is SGHTA, CDR2 FQGNSA. The J segment lost 2 bases and the V segment lost 1 base, leaving 5 bases of the junction unmatched. The CDR3 is 15 residues long. Here the CDR3 DNA reads TGTGCCAGCAGCTTAGTTAGCGGGTTCGCCTACGAGCAGTACTTC. This encodes CASSLVSGFAYEQYF.

V gene TRBV29-1 combines with J gene TRBJ2-1; no firm D call. Germline assignment: CDR1 SQVTM and CDR2 ANQGSEA. Trimming left V 4 bases short and J 6 bases short, with 7 bases between. The CDR3 sequence is 11 residues long. The chain's CDR3 is CSVAVVNEQFF. CDR3 DNA: TGCAGCGTTGCCGTAGTCAATGAGCAGTTCTTC.

This clone was seen a handful of times. The J gene is TRBJ2-3, the V gene TRBV30; unclear D gene. CDR1 is GTSNPN and CDR2 is SVGIG in the germline V gene (reference sequence). Between the trimmed V and J ends, which lost 2 bases and 3 bases, there was a span of 9 bases. This CDR3 is 13 amino acids long. The CDR3 protein is CAWSSGGTDTQYF. In DNA, the CDR3 is TGTGCCTGGAGTAGTGGTGGAACAGATACGCAGTATTTT.

This clone turned up a few times. The chain links TRBV9 to TRBJ2-1; 9 bases map to TRBD1. This CDR3 comprises 13 residues. CDR1 and CDR2 (germline): SGDLS, YYNGEE. Trimming cost V 3 bases and J 8 bases; bases outside gene matches: 3. As DNA, the CDR3 is TGTGCCAGCAGCGGTACAGGGGGCCATGAGCAGTTCTTC. This sequence encodes CASSGTGGHEQFF.

The chain couples TRBV6-6 to TRBJ1-5; D is possibly TRBD1 (5 bases). The germline V gene encodes CDR1 MNHNY and CDR2 SVGAGI (reference sequence). This CDR3 is built from 12 residues. V was shortened by 5 bases and J by 8 bases, with 10 bases between the two germline ends. The chain's CDR3 is CASSRGFEPQHF. CDR3 bases: TGTGCCAGCAGTAGGGGATTTGAGCCCCAGCATTTT.

The chain recombines TRBV11-2 with TRBJ2-7; no reliable D call. The V gene lost 2 bases and the J gene lost 1 base, with 9 bases spanning the gap. CDR1 and CDR2 (germline): SGHAT, FQNNGV. The CDR3 covers 14 residues. CDR3 region: CASSLFLQSYEQYF. CDR3 nucleotide sequence: TGTGCCAGCAGCTTATTCCTACAGTCCTACGAGCAGTACTTC.

This clone was seen more than once but under ten times. V usage is TRBV5-4 and J usage is TRBJ1-1, with TRBD1 matching 11 bases. The CDR3 loop spans 16 amino acids. Germline V lookup: CDR1 SGHNT, CDR2 YYREEE (reference sequence). J lost 1 base, V lost 1 base, and 3 bases had no gene match. Here the CDR3 reads CASSLSGQGANTEAFF. The CDR3 region has the DNA TGTGCCAGCAGCTTGTCCGGACAGGGGGCGAACACTGAAGCTTTCTTT.

The chain joins TRBV27 to TRBJ2-7; D may correspond to TRBD1 or TRBD2 (5 bases each). The V gene's germline CDR1 is MNHEY and CDR2 SMNVEV (reference sequence). CDR3 size: 16 residues. Trimming took off 4 bases at V and 3 bases at J, with 19 bases between the two ends. The CDR3 bases are TGTGCCAGCAGTTCCCGTCTATCGGGACGCGGCTACGAGCAGTACTTC. Translation: CASSSRLSGRGYEQYF.

Here the CDR3 reads CASSLELRGSGYTF. CDR3 nucleotides: TGTGCCAGCAGCTTAGAGTTGCGAGGATCCGGCTACACCTTC. The chain uses TRBV11-2 and TRBJ1-2; D unresolved. V lost 0 bases and J lost 8, with 13 bases in between. The germline gives CDR1 SGHAT, CDR2 FQNNGV. The CDR3 loop spans 14 amino acids.

The chain recombines TRBV14 with TRBJ2-5, with D unresolved. Germline lookup yields CDR1 SGHDN and CDR2 FVKESK. The CDR3 runs 12 residues. The V and J ends lost 0 bases and 5 bases respectively, with 4 bases between them. The CDR3 DNA is TGTGCCAGCAGCCAAGATATGGAGACCCAGTACTTC. Translation gives CASSQDMETQYF.

This clone came up a few times. The CDR3 reads CSALADYEQYF. In DNA form, the CDR3 reads TGCAGTGCTCTGGCAGACTACGAGCAGTACTTC. The genes are TRBV20-1 and TRBJ2-7; D is unresolved. Trimming removed 5 bases from V and 3 bases from J, with 8 bases in between. CDR3 length: 11 amino acids. Germline V gene data show CDR1 as DFQATT and CDR2 as SNEGSKA (reference sequence).

This chain joins TRBV6-5 and TRBJ1-3; D not resolved. Germline CDR1 and CDR2: MNHEY and SVGAGI. The CDR3 has 14 residues. Trimming stripped 6 bases from V and 0 bases from J, with 9 bases between. The CDR3 region is CASSYERSGNTIYF. The CDR3 DNA follows: TGTGCCAGCAGCTACGAACGCTCTGGAAACACCATATATTTT.

This chain joins TRBV10-3 and TRBJ2-5, with TRBD2 matching over 7 bases. The length of the CDR3 is 16 residues. The germline gives CDR1 ENHRY, CDR2 SYGVKD. The V gene end was trimmed by 0 bases and the J gene end by 5 bases; junction bases not matched to a gene: 9. The CDR3 DNA reads TGTGCCATCAGTGAGTCAGAGGGCCTGGGAGGGGAGACCCAGTACTTC. Translated: CAISESEGLGGETQYF.

V usage is TRBV4-1 and J usage is TRBJ2-7, with 9 bases matching TRBD1. Germline-derived CDR1 and CDR2 are MGHRA and YSYEKL. The V gene end was trimmed by 4 bases and the J gene end by 2 bases; junction bases not matched to a gene: 3. The CDR3 spans 14 residues. The DNA for the CDR3 is TGCGCCAGCAGCCCACGACAGGGGGCCTACGAGCAGTACTTC. Its translation: CASSPRQGAYEQYF.